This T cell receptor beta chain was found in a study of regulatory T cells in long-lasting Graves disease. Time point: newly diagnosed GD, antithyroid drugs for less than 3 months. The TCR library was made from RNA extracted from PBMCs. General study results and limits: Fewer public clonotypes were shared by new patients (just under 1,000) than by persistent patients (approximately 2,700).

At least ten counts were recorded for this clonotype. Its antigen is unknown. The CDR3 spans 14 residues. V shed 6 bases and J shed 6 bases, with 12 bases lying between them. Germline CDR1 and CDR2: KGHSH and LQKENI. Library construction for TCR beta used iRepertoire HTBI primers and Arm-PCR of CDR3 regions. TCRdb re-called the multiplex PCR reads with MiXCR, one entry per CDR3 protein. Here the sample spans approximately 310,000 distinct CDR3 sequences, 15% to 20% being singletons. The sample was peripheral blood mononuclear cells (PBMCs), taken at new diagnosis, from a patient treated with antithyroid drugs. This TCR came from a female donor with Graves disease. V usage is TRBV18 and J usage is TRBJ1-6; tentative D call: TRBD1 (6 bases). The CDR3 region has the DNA TGTGCCAGCTCGATACAGGGCGGTAATTCACCCCTCCACTTT. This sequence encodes CASSIQGGNSPLHF. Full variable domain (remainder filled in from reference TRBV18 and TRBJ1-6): NAGVMQNPRHLVRRRGQEARLRCSPMKGHSHVYWYRQLPEEGLKFMVYLQKENIIDESGMPKERFSAEFPKEGPSILRIQQVVRGDSAAYFCASSIQGGNSPLHFGNGTRLTVT.